This TCR beta chain stems from a study of Graves' ophthalmopathy and Graves' hyperthyroidism. Transcripts of RNA were the source for amplifying TCR beta CDR3 regions. HTBI-primed RT-PCR formed the first round, and a multiplex PCR formed the second. TCRdb fed the multiplex PCR reads into MiXCR, producing one record per CDR3 protein. The sample has about 620,000 distinct CDR3 sequences, about 24% seen once. The V gene's germline CDR1 is SNHLY and CDR2 FYNNEI. This CDR3 is built from 15 residues. V lost 6 bases to trimming and J lost 3 bases, with 17 bases between them. This chain joins TRBV2 and TRBJ1-2, with D possibly TRBD1 on 5 matching bases. This receptor was identified in a young woman with stable Graves' hyperthyroidism. Some clones in this sample may be carry-over from other donors' samples. Sequenced sample: peripheral blood. The CDR3 spells CASRQEGTPHYGYTF. The DNA of the CDR3 is TGTGCCAGCAGGCAGGAGGGGACCCCTCACTATGGCTACACCTTC.